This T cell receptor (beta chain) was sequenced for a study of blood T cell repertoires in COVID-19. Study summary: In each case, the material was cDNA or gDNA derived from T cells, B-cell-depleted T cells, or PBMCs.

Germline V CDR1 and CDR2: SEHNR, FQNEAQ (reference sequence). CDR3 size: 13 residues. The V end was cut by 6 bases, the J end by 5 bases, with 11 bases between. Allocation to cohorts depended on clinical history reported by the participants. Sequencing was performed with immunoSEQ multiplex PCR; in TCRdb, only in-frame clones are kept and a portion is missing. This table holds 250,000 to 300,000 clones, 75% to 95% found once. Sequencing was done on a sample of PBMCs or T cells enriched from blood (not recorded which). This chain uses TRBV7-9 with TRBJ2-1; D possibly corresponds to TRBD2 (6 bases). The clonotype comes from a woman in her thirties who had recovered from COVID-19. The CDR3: CASSRTTDNEQFF. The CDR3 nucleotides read TGTGCCAGCAGTCGGACTACCGACAATGAGCAGTTCTTC. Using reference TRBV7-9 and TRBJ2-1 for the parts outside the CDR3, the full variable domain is DTGVSQNPRHKITKRGQNVTFRCDPISEHNRLYWYRQTLGQGPEFLTYFQNEAQLEKSRLLSDRFSAERPKGSFSTLEIQRTEQGDSAMYLCASSRTTDNEQFFGPGTRLTVL.